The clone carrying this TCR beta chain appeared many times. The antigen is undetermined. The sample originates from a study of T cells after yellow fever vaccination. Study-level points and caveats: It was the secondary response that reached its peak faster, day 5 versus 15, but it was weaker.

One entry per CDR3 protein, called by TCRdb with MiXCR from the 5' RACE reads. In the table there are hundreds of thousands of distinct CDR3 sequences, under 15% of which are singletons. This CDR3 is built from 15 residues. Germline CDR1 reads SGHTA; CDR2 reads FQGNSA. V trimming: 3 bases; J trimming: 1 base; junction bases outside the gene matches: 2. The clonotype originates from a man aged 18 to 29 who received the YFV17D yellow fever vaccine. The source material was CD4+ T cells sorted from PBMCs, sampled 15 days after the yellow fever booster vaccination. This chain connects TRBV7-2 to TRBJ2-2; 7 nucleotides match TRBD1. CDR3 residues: CASSFRDRNTGELFF. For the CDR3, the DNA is TGTGCCAGCAGCTTTCGGGACAGGAACACCGGGGAGCTGTTTTTT. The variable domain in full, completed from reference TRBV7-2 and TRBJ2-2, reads GAGVSQSPSNKVTEKGKDVELRCDPISGHTALYWYRQSLGQGLEFLIYFQGNSAPDKSGLPSDRFSAERTGGSVSTLTIQRTQQEDSAVYLCASSFRDRNTGELFFGEGSRLTVL.